The clone carrying this TCR beta chain was observed a few times. The data were obtained in a study of OX40 agonist ivuxolimab in advanced cancers. TCRdb's copy holds only in-frame clones and misses some; the assay was immunoSEQ multiplex PCR. The sample holds about 27,000 clones; 80% to 90% are singletons and the top ten take approximately 28%. The receptor was isolated from an adult with an advanced solid tumor such as melanoma, head and neck, liver or kidney cancer. The material was CD4+ or CD8+ T cells sorted from blood, obtained in a trial of the OX40 agonist ivuxolimab.

The DNA for the CDR3 is TGTGCCAGCTCACCGATAAGGTTCTCCTACAATGAGCAGTTCTTC. It yields the protein CASSPIRFSYNEQFF. The chain couples TRBV18 to TRBJ2-1; no clear D. The V end was cut by 3 bases, the J end by 0 bases, with 9 bases between. Germline V gives CDR1 KGHSH, CDR2 LQKENI. This CDR3 comprises 15 residues.